This is a list of T cell receptor beta chains from one sample in a study of blood T cell repertoires in COVID-19. The table came from immunoSEQ multiplex PCR; TCRdb's copy has only in-frame clones and leaves some out. The sample lists roughly 260,000 clones; less than 85% were seen once. The sequenced material came from peripheral blood. The receptor source for this set is a woman aged 18 to 35 with acute or convalescent COVID-19. The CDR3 runs from the conserved cysteine through the conserved F or W. A D gene is named only where the DNA matches it firmly. Clone size appears in some rows only: once, few, many, or a class for an expanded clone.

abundance: few
j_gene: TRBJ1-2
d_gene: -
v_gene: TRBV2
CDR3aa: CASSPGGEYYGYTF
CDR3nt: TGTGCCAGCAGCCCTGGAGGGGAGTACTATGGCTACACCTTC

abundance: -
j_gene: TRBJ2-7
d_gene: -
v_gene: TRBV21-1
CDR3aa: CASSKGPSSGTAYEQYF
CDR3nt: TGTGCCAGCAGCAAAGGACCCTCTAGCGGGACAGCCTACGAGCAGTACTTC

abundance: -
j_gene: TRBJ2-3
d_gene: -
v_gene: TRBV3-1/TRBV3-2
CDR3aa: CASSLGGTDTQYF
CDR3nt: TGTGCCAGCAGCCTAGGGGGCACAGATACGCAGTATTTT

abundance: -
j_gene: TRBJ1-4
d_gene: -
v_gene: TRBV3-1/TRBV3-2
CDR3aa: CASSAGTLASEKLFF
CDR3nt: TGTGCCAGCAGCGCAGGGACACTCGCGAGTGAAAAACTGTTTTTT

abundance: -
j_gene: TRBJ2-1
d_gene: TRBD2
v_gene: TRBV27
CDR3aa: CASSLLLAGESEQFF
CDR3nt: TGTGCCAGCAGTTTATTACTAGCGGGAGAATCTGAGCAGTTCTTC

abundance: -
j_gene: TRBJ2-6
d_gene: -
v_gene: TRBV6-7
CDR3aa: CASSYSSFREMSSGANVLTF
CDR3nt: TGTGCCAGCAGTTACTCAAGTTTCCGGGAGATGTCCTCTGGGGCCAACGTCCTGACTTTC

abundance: -
j_gene: TRBJ1-1
d_gene: -
v_gene: TRBV7-9
CDR3aa: CASSFTGLNTEAFF
CDR3nt: TGTGCCAGCAGCTTTACAGGTTTGAACACTGAAGCTTTCTTT

abundance: -
j_gene: TRBJ2-5
d_gene: -
v_gene: TRBV19
CDR3aa: CASSPREGVIQETQYF
CDR3nt: TGTGCCAGTAGTCCCCGGGAAGGTGTCATACAAGAGACCCAGTACTTC

abundance: -
j_gene: TRBJ1-1
d_gene: TRBD1
v_gene: TRBV7-2
CDR3aa: CASSQPGQTRRAFF
CDR3nt: TGTGCCAGCAGCCAACCGGGACAGACCCGGAGGGCTTTCTTT

abundance: -
j_gene: TRBJ2-5
d_gene: TRBD2
v_gene: TRBV13
CDR3aa: CASSQGLAVRQETQYF
CDR3nt: TGTGCCAGCAGCCAGGGACTAGCGGTTCGCCAAGAGACCCAGTACTTC

abundance: -
j_gene: TRBJ2-5
d_gene: -
v_gene: TRBV28
CDR3aa: CASSYMGGGEETQYF
CDR3nt: TGTGCCAGCAGTTACATGGGGGGGGGCGAAGAGACCCAGTACTTC

abundance: -
j_gene: TRBJ2-2
d_gene: -
v_gene: TRBV7-3
CDR3aa: CASSPAGPGEEVAGELFF
CDR3nt: TGTGCCAGCAGCCCCGCGGGGCCGGGAGAGGAGGTAGCCGGGGAGCTGTTTTTT

abundance: -
j_gene: TRBJ2-1
d_gene: TRBD2
v_gene: TRBV9
CDR3aa: CASSVVSSGSDEQFF
CDR3nt: TGTGCCAGCAGCGTAGTGTCTAGCGGGAGCGATGAGCAGTTCTTC

abundance: once
j_gene: TRBJ2-5
d_gene: TRBD2
v_gene: TRBV9
CDR3aa: CASSVGASGKETQYF
CDR3nt: TGTGCCAGCAGCGTAGGGGCTAGCGGGAAAGAGACCCAGTACTTC

abundance: -
j_gene: TRBJ2-4
d_gene: -
v_gene: TRBV9
CDR3aa: CASSVGSSAGNIQYF
CDR3nt: TGTGCCAGCAGCGTAGGCTCTAGCGCTGGAAACATTCAGTACTTC

abundance: -
j_gene: TRBJ1-1
d_gene: -
v_gene: TRBV27
CDR3aa: CASRVYGEANTEAFF
CDR3nt: TGTGCCAGCAGAGTCTACGGGGAAGCGAACACTGAAGCTTTCTTT

abundance: -
j_gene: TRBJ1-5
d_gene: -
v_gene: TRBV6-6
CDR3aa: CASSYLTGNNQPQHF
CDR3nt: TGTGCCAGCAGTTACTTGACAGGAAACAATCAGCCCCAGCATTTT

abundance: -
j_gene: TRBJ2-1
d_gene: TRBD2
v_gene: TRBV28
CDR3aa: CASSFPAGGYEQFF
CDR3nt: TGTGCCAGCAGTTTTCCAGCGGGAGGGTATGAGCAGTTCTTC

abundance: -
j_gene: TRBJ1-2
d_gene: -
v_gene: TRBV28
CDR3aa: CASSKDRNYGYTF
CDR3nt: TGTGCCAGCAGTAAAGACAGGAACTATGGCTACACCTTC

abundance: -
j_gene: TRBJ2-2
d_gene: -
v_gene: TRBV5-1
CDR3aa: CASSRPATSSGELFF
CDR3nt: TGCGCCAGCAGCCGACCCGCGACTAGTTCCGGGGAGCTGTTTTTT

abundance: -
j_gene: TRBJ1-4
d_gene: TRBD1
v_gene: TRBV28
CDR3aa: CASSLPGQRLFF
CDR3nt: TGTGCCAGCAGTTTACCGGGACAGCGGCTGTTTTTT

abundance: -
j_gene: TRBJ1-6
d_gene: TRBD1
v_gene: TRBV11-2
CDR3aa: CASSLQQGLNSPLHF
CDR3nt: TGTGCCAGCAGCTTACAACAGGGGCTGAATTCACCCCTCCACTTT

abundance: -
j_gene: TRBJ1-2
d_gene: TRBD1
v_gene: TRBV7-2
CDR3aa: CASSLLDRGIGGYTF
CDR3nt: TGTGCCAGCAGCTTATTGGACAGGGGAATCGGGGGCTACACCTTC

abundance: once
j_gene: TRBJ2-3
d_gene: TRBD2
v_gene: TRBV5-6
CDR3aa: CASSLELAGPTDTQYF
CDR3nt: TGTGCCAGCAGCTTGGAACTAGCGGGACCCACAGATACGCAGTATTTT

abundance: -
j_gene: TRBJ1-1
d_gene: -
v_gene: TRBV19
CDR3aa: CASSSSRGAGNTEAFF
CDR3nt: TGTGCCAGTAGTAGCTCCAGGGGCGCAGGGAACACTGAAGCTTTCTTT

abundance: -
j_gene: TRBJ1-2
d_gene: TRBD1
v_gene: TRBV28
CDR3aa: CASSLLPRDRGLWYGYTF
CDR3nt: TGTGCCAGCAGTTTATTGCCCCGGGACAGGGGGCTTTGGTATGGCTACACCTTC

abundance: -
j_gene: TRBJ1-6
d_gene: -
v_gene: TRBV9
CDR3aa: CASSVAPGANSPLHF
CDR3nt: TGTGCCAGCAGCGTAGCTCCGGGAGCGAATTCACCCCTCCACTTT

abundance: -
j_gene: TRBJ1-1
d_gene: TRBD1
v_gene: TRBV25-1
CDR3aa: CASSPDRGRNTEAFF
CDR3nt: TGTGCCAGCAGTCCCGACAGGGGGAGGAACACTGAAGCTTTCTTT

abundance: -
j_gene: TRBJ2-7
d_gene: TRBD1
v_gene: TRBV2
CDR3aa: CASSDHPGQGKYEQYF
CDR3nt: TGTGCCAGCAGTGATCACCCGGGACAGGGGAAATACGAGCAGTACTTC